The 25 T cell receptor beta chains in this list originate from one sample, sequenced in a study of T cell changes during pregnancy in multiple sclerosis. Measured with immunoSEQ multiplex PCR; TCRdb has only the in-frame clones, and not every one. The data contain tens of thousands of clones, around 92% of them singletons. The sample was peripheral blood. The receptors originated from a female donor with multiple sclerosis, enrolled in a pregnancy study.

The rearrangement links TRBV5-1 to TRBJ2-1; unclear D gene. Germline V gene data show CDR1 as SGHRS and CDR2 as YFSETQ. This CDR3 spans 15 amino acids. V shed 0 bases and J shed 0 bases, with 7 bases lying between them. The CDR3 reads CASSLVSSSYNEQFF. The CDR3 nucleotides are TGCGCCAGCAGCTTGGTCTCTAGCTCCTACAATGAGCAGTTCTTC.

This clone was counted a single time. The genes are TRBV5-6 and TRBJ2-7; weak D call: TRBD2 (6 bases). The germline V and J ends were trimmed by 4 bases and 1 base, with 6 bases remaining between them. Germline CDR1 and CDR2: SGHDT and YYEEEE. CDR3 length: 12 residues. Here the CDR3 reads CASSAGSYEQYF. CDR3 nucleotide sequence: TGTGCCAGCAGCGCGGGGTCCTACGAGCAGTACTTC.

This chain links TRBV19 with TRBJ2-7; the D call may be TRBD1 or TRBD2 (5 bases each). V was clipped by 9 bases and J by 2 bases, with 14 bases between them. Germline loops: CDR1 LNHDA, CDR2 SQIVND (reference sequence). The CDR3 contains 13 residues. The CDR3 here is CARRDLRTYEQYF. The CDR3 DNA reads TGTGCCAGGAGGGACCTACGCACCTACGAGCAGTACTTC.

The gene calls are TRBV18 and TRBJ1-5; D not certain. The CDR3 spans 15 residues. Germline V gene lookup returns CDR1 KGHSH and CDR2 LQKENI. Deletions cut 4 bases from V and 2 bases from J, with 12 bases between. The CDR3 DNA reads as TGTGCCAGCTCACTATCGGGGTTTGGCAATCAGCCCCAGCATTTT. Translated, it gives CASSLSGFGNQPQHF.

CDR3 bases: TGTGCCAGCAGTTCAGGGGATAACACTGAAGCTTTCTTT. Its translation: CASSSGDNTEAFF. The rearrangement uses TRBV6-4 and TRBJ1-1; the D gene is possibly TRBD1 (6 bases). CDR1 MRHNA and CDR2 SNTAGT come from the germline V gene. The CDR3 extends over 13 amino acids. Trimming took 5 bases from V and 2 from J, leaving 9 bases between them.

This clone was seen just once. The chain employs TRBV7-9 and TRBJ2-7; D remains ambiguous. The CDR3 totals 14 residues. Germline assignment: CDR1 SEHNR and CDR2 FQNEAQ (reference sequence). Trimming shortened V by 0 bases and J by 5 bases, and 11 bases separated the two germline ends. The CDR3 sequence is CASSLAGSIHEQYF. The CDR3 DNA follows: TGTGCCAGCAGCTTAGCGGGATCCATCCACGAGCAGTACTTC.

Only one count was recorded for this clone. The V call is TRBV11-1, the J call TRBJ2-3; perhaps TRBD1 as D (6 bases). Trimming took off 4 bases at V and 6 bases at J, with 17 bases between the two ends. Per germline, CDR1 SGHAT and CDR2 FQDESV (reference sequence). The CDR3 contains 15 residues. DNA of the CDR3: TGTGCCAGCAGCTCAAGGACAGACCCCTTGGATACGCAGTATTTT. This gives the protein CASSSRTDPLDTQYF.

The chain joins TRBV10-2 to TRBJ2-1; TRBD2 aligns across 8 bases. V lost 1 base, J lost 1 base, and 3 bases stayed unmatched. Per germline, CDR1 WSHSY and CDR2 SAAADI. CDR3 length: 16 amino acids. The CDR3 DNA follows: TGCGCCAGCAGTGAGTGGGCGGGAGGTTCCTACAATGAGCAGTTCTTC. This encodes CASSEWAGGSYNEQFF.

The genes are TRBV27 and TRBJ2-1, with TRBD2 matching over 10 bases. Germline V gene lookup returns CDR1 MNHEY and CDR2 SMNVEV (reference sequence). The CDR3 has 15 residues. J was trimmed by 8 bases and V by 3 bases; bases with no gene match: 7. CDR3 sequence: CASSLTSGYNYEQFF. The CDR3 DNA is TGTGCCAGCAGTTTGACTAGCGGGTACAACTATGAGCAGTTCTTC.

V and J are TRBV6-1 and TRBJ1-2; possibly TRBD1 for D (5 bases). Germline CDR1 is MNHNS and CDR2 is SASEGT. V was pared by 4 bases and J by 8 bases, with 26 bases between. This CDR3 has 17 amino acids. The CDR3 is CASSGPPGTHVKAGYTF. CDR3 nucleotide sequence: TGTGCCAGCAGTGGCCCCCCCGGGACCCACGTTAAAGCGGGCTACACCTTC.

V and J are TRBV30 and TRBJ1-2, with no clear D. Germline assignment: CDR1 GTSNPN and CDR2 SVGIG (reference sequence). V gave up 7 bases and J gave up 4 bases, with 13 bases separating them. The CDR3 is 12 residues long. The DNA for the CDR3 is TGTGCCTCTGACCCGACCACCTATGGCTACACCTTC. Its protein product is CASDPTTYGYTF.

J is TRBJ2-1 and V is TRBV2; 10 bases map to TRBD2. With 7 bases clipped from V and 2 bases from J, the junction kept 17 bases outside the gene matches. The CDR3 extends over 19 amino acids. Germline V CDR1 and CDR2: SNHLY, FYNNEI. CDR3 loop: CASTPPMGLSGRAYNEQFF. The CDR3 nucleotides are TGTGCCAGCACCCCCCCGATGGGTTTAAGCGGGAGGGCCTACAATGAGCAGTTCTTC.

This chain joins TRBV4-2 and TRBJ1-5; tentatively, D is TRBD1 (5 bases). Germline CDR1 and CDR2: LGHNA and YNFKEQ. The CDR3 consists of 13 residues. V was clipped by 4 bases and J by 9 bases, with 13 bases between them. The CDR3 reads CASSLQGPGPQHF. CDR3 bases: TGTGCCAGCAGCCTCCAGGGTCCAGGGCCCCAGCATTTT.

This rearrangement joins TRBV6-5 to TRBJ2-2; D call uncertain. Trimming took off 1 base at V and 2 bases at J, with 2 bases between the two ends. CDR3 length: 13 residues. The germline V gene encodes CDR1 MNHEY and CDR2 SVGAGI. The CDR3 sequence is CASSYLNTGELFF. The CDR3 DNA is TGTGCCAGCAGTTACTTAAACACCGGGGAGCTGTTTTTT.

This chain connects TRBV29-1 to TRBJ2-1, with a tentative D call TRBD2 (5 bases). This CDR3 region has 10 residues. Germline CDR1 reads SQVTM; CDR2 reads ANQGSEA. V was cut by 8 bases and J by 8 bases, with 10 bases left in between. CDR3 in DNA: TGCAGCTCGGGGAGCGATGAGCAGTTCTTC. Its translation is CSSGSDEQFF.

This clone has a handful of counts. This rearrangement joins TRBV28 to TRBJ1-5; TRBD1 is a possible D gene (5 bases). V was cut by 7 bases and J by 7 bases, with 8 bases left in between. The CDR3 extends over 11 amino acids. In germline, CDR1 is MDHEN, CDR2 SYDVKM. The CDR3 protein is CASNGDQPQHF. As DNA, the CDR3 is TGTGCCAGCAATGGGGACCAGCCCCAGCATTTT.

This clone came up once. The rearrangement links TRBV2 to TRBJ2-5; no clear D gene. V shed 2 bases and J shed 5 bases, with 21 bases lying between them. The germline gives CDR1 SNHLY, CDR2 FYNNEI. There are 17 residues in the CDR3. The CDR3 loop reads CASSERRIVPGRETQYF. DNA for the CDR3: TGTGCCAGCAGTGAAAGGAGAATAGTTCCAGGCCGGGAGACCCAGTACTTC.

V and J are TRBV29-1 and TRBJ1-1; the D is unclear. The CDR3 length is 14 residues. V gave up 4 bases and J gave up 0 bases, with 12 bases separating them. Germline CDR1 is SQVTM and CDR2 is ANQGSEA. Here the CDR3 DNA reads TGCAGCGTTGCACCCCCGGGTCTGAACACTGAAGCTTTCTTT. Protein: CSVAPPGLNTEAFF.

The V gene is TRBV28, the J gene TRBJ1-4, with D unresolved. The CDR3 covers 15 residues. Trimming shortened V by 6 bases and J by 3 bases, and 14 bases separated the two germline ends. CDR1 MDHEN and CDR2 SYDVKM come from the germline V gene. In DNA form, the CDR3 reads TGTGCCAGCAGCCCGGGAGGGTCTTCTAATGAAAAACTGTTTTTT. As protein: CASSPGGSSNEKLFF.

This chain connects TRBV5-1 to TRBJ2-7; D possibly corresponds to TRBD1 (7 bases). Per the germline V gene, CDR1 is SGHRS and CDR2 is YFSETQ. The CDR3 consists of 13 residues. V was clipped by 7 bases and J by 3 bases, with 14 bases between them. DNA of the CDR3: TGCGCCAGCCGGCAGGGGGGCCTCTACGAGCAGTACTTC. Translation: CASRQGGLYEQYF.

Concerning this clone: One end of the junction fails to match germline, which may point to a read error. J is TRBJ1-1 and V is TRBV13; TRBD1 aligns across 7 bases. In germline, CDR1 is PRHDT, CDR2 FYEKMQ (reference sequence). This CDR3 is built from 14 residues. CDR3 DNA sequence: TGTGCCAGCAGCCTAGGGGGCCTGAACACTGAAGCTTTCTTT. Residues: CASSLGGLNTEAFF.

V is TRBV4-2 and J is TRBJ1-5, with D maybe TRBD1 (5 bases). V was pared by 0 bases and J by 2 bases, with 8 bases between. Germline V gene data show CDR1 as LGHNA and CDR2 as YNFKEQ. The CDR3 runs 15 residues. The CDR3 reads CASSQDRDGNQPQHF. In DNA form, the CDR3 reads TGTGCCAGCAGCCAAGACAGGGACGGCAATCAGCCCCAGCATTTT.

This sequence joins TRBV6-1 and TRBJ2-1; possibly TRBD1 or TRBD2 for D (5 bases each). V was pared by 4 bases and J by 0 bases, with 19 bases between. The CDR3 loop spans 18 amino acids. The germline V gene has CDR1 MNHNS and CDR2 SASEGT. CDR3 loop: CASSAEGWGSGSYNEQFF. For the CDR3, the DNA is TGTGCCAGCAGTGCTGAGGGGTGGGGCTCGGGCTCCTACAATGAGCAGTTCTTC.

The V and J genes are TRBV30 and TRBJ1-6; weak D call: TRBD1 (6 bases). CDR1 is GTSNPN and CDR2 is SVGIG in the germline V gene (reference sequence). Trimming stripped 3 bases from V and 4 bases from J, with 13 bases between. The CDR3 consists of 15 residues. The CDR3: CAWSAGTPYNSPLHF. CDR3 nucleotides: TGTGCCTGGAGCGCCGGGACACCTTATAATTCACCCCTCCACTTT.

This clone was counted once. This rearrangement joins TRBV5-1 to TRBJ2-5; possible D gene TRBD1, 5 bases. The CDR3 loop spans 14 amino acids. The germline V gene has CDR1 SGHRS and CDR2 YFSETQ. Trimming pared 1 base from V and 1 base from J, leaving 8 bases between. The chain's CDR3 is CASSLSQGQETQYF. CDR3 DNA: TGCGCCAGCAGCTTGTCGCAGGGCCAAGAGACCCAGTACTTC.